The 10 T cell receptor beta chains given below trace back to one sample, sequenced in a study of cytomegalovirus exposure and HLA in healthy donors. Amplification used 60 Vbeta primers and 13 Jbeta primers. Here immunoSEQ multiplex PCR was the method, and the copy in TCRdb shows in-frame clones only, minus some. This table has about 65,000 clones, around 80% appearing once. Sequenced material: PBMCs. The receptors were gathered from a woman aged 25 to 39 in good health and CMV-seronegative.

This clone is a singleton in its sample. The chain employs TRBV16 and TRBJ1-5; TRBD1 aligns across 7 bases. V dropped 5 bases and J dropped 5; count of bases not matched to a gene: 6. The CDR3 length is 14 residues. Per the germline V gene, CDR1 is KGHSY and CDR2 is FQNENV. The CDR3 sequence is CASSATGEYQPQHF. DNA of the CDR3: TGTGCCAGCAGCGCCACAGGGGAGTATCAGCCCCAGCATTTT. The full variable domain, with the rest looked up from reference TRBV16 and TRBJ1-5, is GEEVAQTPKHLVRGEGQKAKLYCAPIKGHSYVFWYQQVLKNEFKFLISFQNENVFDETGMPKERFSAKCLPNSPCSLEIQATKLEDSAVYFCASSATGEYQPQHFGDGTRLSIL.

The table lists this clone with a few counts. The V and J genes are TRBV6-1 and TRBJ2-7; 12 nucleotides match TRBD2. CDR1 is MNHNS and CDR2 is SASEGT in the germline V gene. The junction had 5 bases not matched to a gene; V was cut back by 5 bases and J by 3 bases. This CDR3 region has 15 residues. The CDR3 reads CASSPETSGSYEQYF. The CDR3 DNA sequence: TGTGCCAGCAGTCCAGAGACTAGCGGGAGCTACGAGCAGTACTTC.

V and J are TRBV9 and TRBJ1-1; the match to TRBD1 covers 7 bases. V trimming: 3 bases; J trimming: 4 bases; junction bases outside the gene matches: 9. CDR3 length: 15 residues. The V gene's germline CDR1 is SGDLS and CDR2 YYNGEE. DNA of the CDR3: TGTGCCAGCAGCGCGCCACAGGGACAGATCACTGAAGCTTTCTTT. The encoded protein is CASSAPQGQITEAFF.

The gene calls are TRBV7-8 and TRBJ2-7, with 10 bases that match TRBD2. Germline V gene lookup returns CDR1 SGHVS and CDR2 FQNEAQ. This CDR3 contains 15 residues. Trimming removed 5 bases from V and 4 bases from J; junction bases left unmatched: 8. CDR3 sequence reads: CASSPKREGRYEQYF. CDR3 DNA: TGTGCCAGCAGCCCGAAGCGGGAGGGTCGGTACGAGCAGTACTTC. Combining the CDR3 with reference TRBV7-8 and TRBJ2-7 gives the whole variable domain GAGVSQSPRYKVAKRGQDVALRCDPISGHVSLFWYQQALGQGPEFLTYFQNEAQLDKSGLPSDRFFAERPEGSVSTLKIQRTQQEDSAVYLCASSPKREGRYEQYFGPGTRLTVT.

This sequence joins TRBV5-1 and TRBJ2-7, with TRBD1 identical over 8 bases. The ends lost 5 bases at V and 7 bases at J; junction bases unmatched: 14. This CDR3 spans 15 amino acids. CDR1 SGHRS and CDR2 YFSETQ come from the germline V gene. CDR3 in amino acids: CASREDRGPTWEQYF. The CDR3, as DNA: TGCGCCAGCAGGGAAGACAGGGGCCCCACCTGGGAGCAGTACTTC.

The V gene is TRBV4-1, the J gene TRBJ2-1, with 9 nucleotides matching TRBD1. Germline CDR1 is MGHRA and CDR2 is YSYEKL. V trimming: 0 bases; J trimming: 7 bases; junction bases outside the gene matches: 10. This CDR3 comprises 17 residues. The CDR3 sequence is CASSQDRGQGGWNEQFF. The CDR3 coding sequence is TGCGCCAGCAGCCAAGATCGGGGACAGGGAGGATGGAATGAGCAGTTCTTC.

This clone turned up a few times. The rearrangement joins TRBV6-1 to TRBJ1-5, with D possibly matching TRBD1 (6 bases). The CDR3 loop spans 16 amino acids. The ends were cut back, 1 base at V and 5 bases at J, with 15 bases in the middle. Germline-derived CDR1 and CDR2 are MNHNS and SASEGT. Written as DNA, the CDR3 is TGTGCCAGCAGTGAAGTAGAGGGGGTGGGCGATCAGCCCCAGCATTTT. The encoded protein is CASSEVEGVGDQPQHF.

The rearrangement uses TRBV4-3 and TRBJ1-5; D gene ambiguous. This CDR3 has 13 residues. Trimming took 2 bases from V and 4 from J, leaving 6 bases between them. CDR1 and CDR2 (germline): LGHNA, YSLEER. The CDR3 DNA sequence: TGCGCCAGCAGCCAAAGCTTAAATCAGCCCCAGCATTTT. It codes for CASSQSLNQPQHF.

The chain links TRBV4-1 to TRBJ2-3; 8 nucleotides line up with TRBD2. With 3 bases clipped from V and 4 bases from J, the junction kept 12 bases outside the gene matches. Germline loops: CDR1 MGHRA, CDR2 YSYEKL. The CDR3 sequence is 17 residues long. The CDR3: CASSHLESAGASDTQYF. DNA for the CDR3: TGCGCCAGCAGCCATCTAGAGTCAGCGGGGGCCTCAGATACGCAGTATTTT.

To note about this clone: Other DNA sequences from this sample encode an identical CDR3 as well. The V gene is TRBV27, the J gene TRBJ1-6, with unresolved D. CDR3 length: 13 amino acids. The ends were cut back, 9 bases at V and 7 bases at J, with 13 bases in the middle. Per the germline V gene, CDR1 is MNHEY and CDR2 is SMNVEV (reference sequence). The chain's CDR3 is CASALGRNSPLHF. The CDR3, as DNA: TGTGCCAGTGCCCTCGGGAGGAATTCACCCCTCCACTTT.